A single sample is the source of the 24 T cell receptor beta chains below, sequenced in a study of identical twins (dated by TCRdb to about 2016). Receptor libraries were prepared by 5' RACE. Sequencing was performed on an Illumina HiSeq 2000. Using fastp at Q25 and MiXCR, TCRdb reprocessed the public reads and kept productive beta chains. Each CDR3 protein gets just one entry, which takes the most common genes and DNA from the rows behind it. This sample lists 1.5 million to 2 million distinct CDR3 sequences; under 35% were detected once. The ten largest clones add up to 0.27% of the sample. The material sequenced was cord blood. The receptors stem from a newborn girl in good health.

The J gene is TRBJ2-5, the V gene TRBV18; D tentatively reads TRBD1 or TRBD2 (5 bases each). Germline V CDR1 and CDR2: KGHSH, LQKENI. The CDR3 length is 15 residues. V lost 3 bases, J lost 2 bases, and 13 bases lay in between. CDR3: CASSPGTAFQETQYF. As DNA, the CDR3 is TGTGCCAGCTCACCGGGGACGGCGTTTCAAGAGACCCAGTACTTC.

Comment on this clonotype: This could be a read error, since a much larger clone is one nucleotide away. The CDR3 is CASSLDAVQETQYF. The DNA for the CDR3 is TGTGCCAGCAGTTTAGATGCGGTCCAAGAGACCCAGTACTTC. V usage is TRBV28 and J usage is TRBJ2-5; D not certain. Germline values: CDR1 MDHEN, CDR2 SYDVKM. CDR3 length equals 14 residues. Between the trimmed V and J ends, which lost 2 bases and 1 base, there was a span of 8 bases.

This clonotype is a singleton in its sample. The gene calls are TRBV20-1 and TRBJ2-4; D not certain. The better agreement between TRBJ2-5 and the DNA end casts doubt on the J call. This CDR3 region has 13 residues. Germline V CDR1 and CDR2: DFQATT, SNEGSKA (reference sequence). CDR3 in DNA: TGCAGTGCCGCGGAACGGATCCAAGAGACCCAGTACTTC. Translating it yields CSAAERIQETQYF.

The chain joins TRBV20-1 to TRBJ2-1; D gene ambiguous. Between the trimmed V and J ends, which lost 4 bases and 4 bases, there was a span of 11 bases. This CDR3 is built from 13 residues. Germline CDR1 DFQATT, CDR2 SNEGSKA (reference sequence). The DNA of the CDR3 is TGCAGTGCTATCGCGTCCTCTTACAATGAGCAGTTCTTC. Translated, it gives CSAIASSYNEQFF.

This clonotype occurred many times. The rearrangement joins TRBV28 to TRBJ2-7, with D unresolved. The CDR3 is 11 amino acids. Germline loops: CDR1 MDHEN, CDR2 SYDVKM. The V end was cut by 3 bases, the J end by 6 bases, with 6 bases between. This chain's CDR3 is CASSFQSEQYF. The CDR3 DNA reads TGTGCCAGCAGTTTCCAGTCCGAGCAGTACTTC.

This chain uses TRBV6-6 with TRBJ1-1; the match to TRBD1 covers 7 bases. CDR3 length: 15 amino acids. Germline V gene lookup returns CDR1 MNHNY and CDR2 SVGAGI (reference sequence). Trimming removed 0 bases from V and 3 bases from J; junction bases left unmatched: 4. Here the CDR3 DNA reads TGTGCCAGCAGTTACTCAGACACAGGGGACACTGAAGCTTTCTTT. As protein: CASSYSDTGDTEAFF.

On this clonotype: The junction departs from germline at one end; a sequencing error may be responsible. The chain recombines TRBV12-3 or TRBV12-4 with TRBJ2-7, with 7 positions matching TRBD1. This CDR3 spans 14 amino acids. The CDR3 nucleotides read TGTGCCAGCAGGCCTCGACAGGGCCCCTACGAGCAGTGCTTC. Translated: CASRPRQGPYEQCF.

This clonotype was seen only a few times. Given a much more abundant clone one base away, this may be a read error. The CDR3 region is CAIREGADTQYF. In nucleotides, the CDR3 is TGTGCCATCAGAGAGGGGGCAGATACGCAGTATTTT. The chain employs TRBV10-3 and TRBJ2-3; D may be TRBD1 (6 bases). The V end was cut by 6 bases, the J end by 4 bases, with 8 bases between. The CDR3 is 12 residues long. CDR1 is ENHRY and CDR2 is SYGVKD in the germline V gene.

This clonotype occurred a few times. V and J are TRBV6-6 and TRBJ2-3, with 7 nucleotides matching TRBD2. The CDR3 totals 15 residues. With V trimmed by 8 bases and J by 7 bases, 15 bases remained unmatched. Germline assignment: CDR1 MNHNY and CDR2 SVGAGI (reference sequence). CDR3 residues: CASDSRGRAVNTQYF. CDR3 nucleotide sequence: TGTGCCAGCGACTCACGGGGGAGGGCCGTGAATACGCAGTATTTT.

V is TRBV5-8 and J is TRBJ2-5, with TRBD2 identical over 10 bases. Trimming at V came to 1 base and at J to 4 bases, leaving 7 bases not matched to a gene. The CDR3 has 16 amino acids. CDR1 and CDR2 (germline): SGHTS, YDEGEE. CDR3 loop: CASSLSGRAWGETQYF. The CDR3 nucleotides are TGTGCCAGCAGCTTGAGCGGGAGGGCCTGGGGAGAGACCCAGTACTTC.

This clonotype appeared a few times. V and J are TRBV20-1 and TRBJ2-3; tentatively, D is TRBD2 (6 bases). In germline, CDR1 is DFQATT, CDR2 SNEGSKA (reference sequence). Trimming shortened V by 3 bases and J by 2 bases, and 9 bases separated the two germline ends. CDR3 length: 13 residues. Written as DNA, the CDR3 is TGCAGTGCTAGCGGGAGCCTCACAGATACGCAGTATTTT. Protein: CSASGSLTDTQYF.

This clonotype occurred many times. V is TRBV25-1 and J is TRBJ2-1; D could derive from TRBD1 or TRBD2 (5 bases each). The germline V gene has CDR1 MGHDK and CDR2 SYGVNS. Trimming shortened V by 4 bases and J by 5 bases, and 12 bases separated the two germline ends. This CDR3 comprises 14 residues. CDR3 in amino acids: CASSVFTGHNEQFF. The CDR3 nucleotides are TGTGCCAGCAGTGTTTTCACGGGACACAATGAGCAGTTCTTC.

The chain combines TRBV4-1 with TRBJ1-1; D remains ambiguous. The length of the CDR3 is 13 residues. V dropped 1 base and J dropped 6 bases, with 9 bases sitting between them. Germline V gene sequence: CDR1 MGHRA, CDR2 YSYEKL. CDR3 sequence: CASSQVPYAEAFF. CDR3 DNA sequence: TGCGCCAGCAGCCAAGTCCCCTATGCTGAAGCTTTCTTT.

The rearrangement joins TRBV7-9 to TRBJ2-7; no definite D call. V was pared by 2 bases and J by 0 bases, with 8 bases between. The germline CDR1 and CDR2 sequences are SEHNR and FQNEAQ (reference sequence). The CDR3 runs to 14 residues. The CDR3 DNA reads as TGTGCCAGCAGCTTACCCGAACACTCCTACGAGCAGTACTTC. Its protein product is CASSLPEHSYEQYF.

This clonotype was seen repeatedly, ten times or more. V is TRBV13 and J is TRBJ2-7; D might be TRBD2 (6 bases). V was cut by 5 bases and J by 2 bases, with 13 bases left in between. CDR1 and CDR2 from the germline V gene are PRHDT and FYEKMQ (reference sequence). The CDR3 length is 14 residues. The CDR3 DNA reads TGTGCCAGCAGCCAGGGACTCCTAGCCTACGAGCAGTACTTC. Residues: CASSQGLLAYEQYF. Looking up the rest from reference TRBV13 and TRBJ2-7 gives the full variable domain: AAGVIQSPRHLIKEKRETATLKCYPIPRHDTVYWYQQGPGQDPQFLISFYEKMQSDKGSIPDRFSAQQFSDYHSELNMSSLELGDSALYFCASSQGLLAYEQYFGPGTRLTVT.

The chain uses TRBV28 and TRBJ2-3; D gene unclear. The germline V gene has CDR1 MDHEN and CDR2 SYDVKM. V shed 4 bases and J shed 5 bases, with 10 bases lying between them. The CDR3 is 13 amino acids. The CDR3 DNA sequence: TGTGCCAGCAGTTCGGCCAGGCTAGATACGCAGTATTTT. This translates into CASSSARLDTQYF.

A remark on this clonotype: At one of its ends the junction is not consistent with the germline gene, which may arise from a read error. This chain links TRBV5-1 with TRBJ2-1; unclear D gene. The CDR3 runs 13 residues. Per germline, CDR1 SGHRS and CDR2 YFSETQ. CDR3 DNA sequence: TGCGCCAGCAGCTTGGACTCCTGCAATGAGCAGTTCTTC. It translates to CASSLDSCNEQFF.

V and J are TRBV3-1 and TRBJ2-7; D is unresolved. V was trimmed by 0 bases and J by 3 bases, leaving 15 bases between them. CDR3 length equals 16 residues. Looked up from germline, CDR1 is LGHDT and CDR2 is YNNKEL (reference sequence). The CDR3 spells CASSQDPVVESYEQYF. DNA for the CDR3: TGTGCCAGCAGCCAAGACCCCGTAGTGGAAAGCTACGAGCAGTACTTC.

This sequence joins TRBV10-1 and TRBJ2-3; D not resolved. This CDR3 has 14 amino acids. From germline, CDR1 is WNHNN and CDR2 SYGVQD (reference sequence). Trimming left V 4 bases short and J 4 bases short, with 12 bases between. The CDR3 region has the DNA TGCGCCAGCAGTGTTTCTCGACTCTCAGATACGCAGTATTTT. Its translation is CASSVSRLSDTQYF.

In its sample, this clonotype was seen many times. The V call is TRBV28, the J call TRBJ1-2; D may be TRBD1 (6 bases). The ends were cut back, 8 bases at V and 5 bases at J, with 21 bases in the middle. The CDR3 is 15 amino acids. Germline lookup yields CDR1 MDHEN and CDR2 SYDVKM. The CDR3 coding sequence is TGTGCCAGCCCAGCGGGGGGACACCCTTATTATGGCTACACCTTC. This translates into CASPAGGHPYYGYTF.

There are a few counts of this clonotype. The rearrangement uses TRBV20-1 and TRBJ1-2; D not certain. The V and J ends lost 3 bases and 4 bases respectively, with 18 bases between them. Germline V CDR1 and CDR2: DFQATT, SNEGSKA (reference sequence). The CDR3 is made up of 15 amino acids. The CDR3 nucleotides read TGCAGTGCTAGTAACGGGTTGGCAGAAGGCTATGGCTACACCTTC. It codes for CSASNGLAEGYGYTF.

This clonotype has at least ten counts. The V and J genes are TRBV20-1 and TRBJ2-5; D might be TRBD2 (5 bases). The CDR3 has 12 amino acids. Trimming shortened V by 4 bases and J by 2 bases, and 8 bases separated the two germline ends. Germline CDR1 and CDR2: DFQATT and SNEGSKA (reference sequence). Here the CDR3 reads CSATGSQETQYF. The CDR3 DNA follows: TGCAGTGCTACGGGATCTCAAGAGACCCAGTACTTC.

The rearrangement links TRBV6-6 to TRBJ2-7; 8 bases align to TRBD2. V was clipped by 7 bases and J by 2 bases; unmatched bases: 4. This CDR3 spans 13 amino acids. CDR1 is MNHNY and CDR2 is SVGAGI in the germline V gene (reference sequence). The CDR3 spells CASTLSGAYEQYF. In nucleotides, the CDR3 is TGTGCCAGCACCCTTAGCGGGGCCTACGAGCAGTACTTC.

This clonotype was observed a few times. J is TRBJ2-7 and V is TRBV20-1, with TRBD1 matching over 10 bases. Germline CDR1 reads DFQATT; CDR2 reads SNEGSKA (reference sequence). This CDR3 comprises 14 residues. Germline trimming cut 1 base from V and 5 bases from J; bases unmatched to any gene: 5. In DNA, the CDR3 is TGCAGTGCTAGAGTACCGGACAGGGGGGACGAGCAGTACTTC. Residues: CSARVPDRGDEQYF.